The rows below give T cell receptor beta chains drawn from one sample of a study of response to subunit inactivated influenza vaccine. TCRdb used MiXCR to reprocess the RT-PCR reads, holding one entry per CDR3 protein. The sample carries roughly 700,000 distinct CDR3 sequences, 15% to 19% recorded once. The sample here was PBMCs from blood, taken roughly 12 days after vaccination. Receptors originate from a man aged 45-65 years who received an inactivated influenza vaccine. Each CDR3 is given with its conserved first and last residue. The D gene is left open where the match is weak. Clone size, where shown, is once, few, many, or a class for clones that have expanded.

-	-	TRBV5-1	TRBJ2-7	TGCGCCAGCAGCTTGGCCCCGGGAGCGATCTACGAGCAGTACTTC	CASSLAPGAIYEQYF
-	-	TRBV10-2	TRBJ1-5	TGCGCCAGCAGTGAACAGCCTGCCTGGGAGCCCCAGCATTTT	CASSEQPAWEPQHF
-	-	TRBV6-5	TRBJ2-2	TGTGCCAGCAGTTACTCGGGTGCTCGGGGGCTCACCGGGGAGCTGTTTTTT	CASSYSGARGLTGELFF
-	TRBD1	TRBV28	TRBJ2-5	TGTGCCAGCAGTGACGGGACAGGAGAGACCCAGTACTTC	CASSDGTGETQYF
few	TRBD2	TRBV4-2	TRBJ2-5	TGTGCCAGCAGCCAAGGGGGCGGGGGTTCCCAAGAGACCCAGTACTTC	CASSQGGGGSQETQYF
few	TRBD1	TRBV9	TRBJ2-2	TGTGCCAGCGGCCAGGGGGCCGGGGCCGGGGAGCTGTTTTTT	CASGQGAGAGELFF
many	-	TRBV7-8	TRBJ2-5	TGTGCCAGCAGCTTAATACAGCAAGAGACCCAGTACTTC	CASSLIQQETQYF
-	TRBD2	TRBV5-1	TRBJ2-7	TGCGCCAGCACCCGAGGAAGCGGGAGTAACGAGCAGTACTTC	CASTRGSGSNEQYF
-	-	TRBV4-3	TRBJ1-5	TGCGCCAGCAGCCAAGACTCCTATAGCAATCAGCCCCAGCATTTT	CASSQDSYSNQPQHF
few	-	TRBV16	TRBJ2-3	TGTGCCAGCAGCCAATATTTCGGTCACCTGAGCACAGATACGCAGTATTTT	CASSQYFGHLSTDTQYF
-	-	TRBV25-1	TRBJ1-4	TGTGCCAGCAGTCCACAACGGACAACTAATGAAAAACTGTTTTTT	CASSPQRTTNEKLFF
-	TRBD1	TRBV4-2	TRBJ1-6	TGTGCCAGCAGCCAGGGCGGGACAGGGCGTAATTCACCCCTCCACTTT	CASSQGGTGRNSPLHF
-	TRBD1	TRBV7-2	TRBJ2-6	TGTGCCAGCAGTAAACAGGGGGCTGGGGCCAACGTCCTGACTTTC	CASSKQGAGANVLTF
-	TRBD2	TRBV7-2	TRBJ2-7	TGTGCCAGCAGCTGGAGGACTAGCGGGGGGCTTAATTACGAGCAGTACTTC	CASSWRTSGGLNYEQYF
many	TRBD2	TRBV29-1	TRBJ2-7	TGCAGCGTAACCGGGACTAGCAATTACGAGCAGTACTTC	CSVTGTSNYEQYF
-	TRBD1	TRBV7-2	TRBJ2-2	TGTGCCAGCAGCTTAAGACAGGGTACCTCCGGGGAGCTGTTTTTT	CASSLRQGTSGELFF
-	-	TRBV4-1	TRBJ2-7	TGCGCCAGCAGCCAAGAGCCAGGGATTTTATACGAGCAGTACTTC	CASSQEPGILYEQYF
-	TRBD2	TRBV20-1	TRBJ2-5	TGCAGTGCTAGAGTAGCGGGAGGGCAAGAGACCCAGTACTTC	CSARVAGGQETQYF
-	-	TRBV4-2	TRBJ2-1	TGTGCCAGCAGCCGCAAAGTGGGGGTGGGGATACAGGGAGGTGAGCAGTTCTTC	CASSRKVGVGIQGGEQFF
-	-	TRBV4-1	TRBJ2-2	TGCGCCAGCAGCCAAGGGTGGGGGGCTAGTATCGGGGAGCTGTTTTTT	CASSQGWGASIGELFF
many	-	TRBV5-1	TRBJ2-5	TGCGCCAGCAGCCGACAGATCCAAGAGACCCAGTACTTC	CASSRQIQETQYF
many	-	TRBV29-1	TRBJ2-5	TGCAGCGTTGCCCACCGGGTCATCGAGGCCCAGTACTTC	CSVAHRVIEAQYF
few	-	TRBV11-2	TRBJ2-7	TGTGCCAGCAGCTTAGATGGGGCAGGGACAATCTCCTACGAGCAGTACTTC	CASSLDGAGTISYEQYF
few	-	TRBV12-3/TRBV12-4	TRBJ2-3	TGTGCCAGCAGTTTGGGCCTGGGACGGAGCACAGATACGCAGTATTTT	CASSLGLGRSTDTQYF
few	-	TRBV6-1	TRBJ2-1	TGTGCCAGCAGTGAGTTAAAGGAGGGTCTAAATTCGAATGAGCAGTTCTTC	CASSELKEGLNSNEQFF
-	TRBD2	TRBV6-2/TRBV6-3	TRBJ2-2	TGTGCCAGCAGTTACTCATCTAGCGGGAGTCAGACCGGGGAGCTGTTTTTT	CASSYSSSGSQTGELFF
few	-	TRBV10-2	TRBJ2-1	TGCGCCAGCAGTGCCGGGGTTCATGAGCAGTTCTTC	CASSAGVHEQFF
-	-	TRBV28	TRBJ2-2	TGTGCCAGCAGTTTATATTGGGGGCTGAACACCGGGGAGCTGTTTTTT	CASSLYWGLNTGELFF
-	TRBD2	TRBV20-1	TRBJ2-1	TGCAGTGCTCGCAGTGAACTAGCGGGATTTACCAATGAGCAGTTCTTC	CSARSELAGFTNEQFF
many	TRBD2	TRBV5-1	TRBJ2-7	TGCGCCAGCAGCCCACGGACGTCGGGGGGCTACGAGCAGTACTTC	CASSPRTSGGYEQYF
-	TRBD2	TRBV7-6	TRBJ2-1	TGTGCCAGCAGCTTTGGCGGGGGACGGAGCAATGAGCAGTTCTTC	CASSFGGGRSNEQFF
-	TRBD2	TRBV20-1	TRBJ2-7	TGCAGTGCCCACTTAGCGAGCGGGGGGAACGAGCAGTACTTC	CSAHLASGGNEQYF
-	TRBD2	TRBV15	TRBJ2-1	TGTGCCACCAGCAGAGAGCTAGCGGGAGGGAATGAGCAGTTCTTC	CATSRELAGGNEQFF
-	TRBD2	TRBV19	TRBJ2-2	TGTGCCAGTAGCCCACAGGGAAGGAGACTAGCGGGGAACACCGGGGAGCTGTTTTTT	CASSPQGRRLAGNTGELFF
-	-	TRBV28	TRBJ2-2	TGTGCCAGCAGCACTTACACCGGGGAGCTGTTTTTT	CASSTYTGELFF
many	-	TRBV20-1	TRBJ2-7	TGCAGTGCCCCGGGGCAGTTCCGCTACGAGCAGTACTTC	CSAPGQFRYEQYF
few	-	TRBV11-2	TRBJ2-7	TGTGCCAGCAGCTTAGAGAGGAGGGCCTCGGGTTACGAGCAGTACTTC	CASSLERRASGYEQYF
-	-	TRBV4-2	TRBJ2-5	TGTGCCAGCAGCCAAGTGGGGCAGGGGAACCAAGAGACCCAGTACTTC	CASSQVGQGNQETQYF
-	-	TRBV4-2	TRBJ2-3	TGTGCCAGCAGCCAAGAGGTTCGGGAATCGGATACGCAGTATTTT	CASSQEVRESDTQYF
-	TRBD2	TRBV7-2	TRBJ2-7	TGTGCCAGCAGTACTCGGACTAGCAATTCCTACGAGCAGTACTTC	CASSTRTSNSYEQYF
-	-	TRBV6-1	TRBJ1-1	TGTGCCAGCAGTGAAGCGGGGGCAGCCACTGAAGCTTTCTTT	CASSEAGAATEAFF
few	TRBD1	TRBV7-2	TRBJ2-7	TGTGCCAGCAGCTTAGGGACAGGGGGGATGTACGAGCAGTACTTC	CASSLGTGGMYEQYF
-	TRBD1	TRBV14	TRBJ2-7	TGTGCCAGCAGCCGGAGGGGGGACAGGGGGGCTTGGCAGTACTTC	CASSRRGDRGAWQYF
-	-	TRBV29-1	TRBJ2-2	TGCAGCGTTGAAATCGCGGGACTGAACACCGGGGAGCTGTTTTTT	CSVEIAGLNTGELFF
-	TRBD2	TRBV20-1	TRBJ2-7	TGCAGTGCTAGAGATCCTCTTAGCGGGGGGGCCTCTCACGAGCAGTACTTC	CSARDPLSGGASHEQYF
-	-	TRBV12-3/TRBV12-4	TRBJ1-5	TGTGCCAGCAGACCTGACGGAAGCCTAAATCAGCCCCAGCATTTT	CASRPDGSLNQPQHF
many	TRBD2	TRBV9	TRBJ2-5	TGTGCCAGCAGCGTAGCTACCGGGACTAACCAAGAGACCCAGTACTTC	CASSVATGTNQETQYF
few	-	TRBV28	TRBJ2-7	TGTGCCAGCAGTTTACAAATAGGATTAGGCTACGAGCAGTACTTC	CASSLQIGLGYEQYF
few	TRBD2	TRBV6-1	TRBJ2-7	TGTGCCAGCAGTGAAGCGCCAAATAGCGGGTACGAGCAGTACTTC	CASSEAPNSGYEQYF
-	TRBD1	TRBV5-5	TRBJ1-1	TGTGCCAGCAGCTTTGCCTCAGGGGGTACGAACACTGAAGCTTTCTTT	CASSFASGGTNTEAFF
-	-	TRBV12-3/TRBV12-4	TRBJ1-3	TGTGCCAGCAGCCGGACAGCCTCTGGAAACACCATATATTTT	CASSRTASGNTIYF
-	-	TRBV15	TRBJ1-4	TGTGCCACCAGCAGAGAACGGCCAACTAATGAAAAACTGTTTTTT	CATSRERPTNEKLFF
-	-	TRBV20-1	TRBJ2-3	TGCAGTGCCAAGGCATCGTACTGGGAATTAGGCACAGATACGCAGTATTTT	CSAKASYWELGTDTQYF
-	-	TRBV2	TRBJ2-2	TGTGCCAGCATTGGGCGGGTTCCGAACACCGGGGAGCTGTTTTTT	CASIGRVPNTGELFF
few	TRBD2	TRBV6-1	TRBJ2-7	TGTGCCAGCGGTGCGGGGGGTGTTAGCTCCTACGAGCAGTACTTC	CASGAGGVSSYEQYF
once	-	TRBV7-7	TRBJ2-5	TGTGCCAGCAGCCCCGGTGTCGGGACGAGCCAAGAGACCCAGTACTTC	CASSPGVGTSQETQYF
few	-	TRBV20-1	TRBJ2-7	TGCAGTGCTAGTGACACTTACGAGCAGTACTTC	CSASDTYEQYF
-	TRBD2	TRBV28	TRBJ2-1	TGTGCCAGCAGTCCCCCCTCTAGCGGGACCTACAATGAGCAGTTCTTC	CASSPPSSGTYNEQFF
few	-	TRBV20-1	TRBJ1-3	TGCAGTGCCATAGACAACGCACAGGGTCTGAGAAACACCATATATTTT	CSAIDNAQGLRNTIYF